This T cell receptor (beta chain) was captured in a study of T-cell reconstitution after alpha-beta-depleted transplantation in children. For TCRbeta, the library was prepared with unique molecular identifiers. MiXCR, applied by TCRdb to the PCR reads, yields one record per CDR3 protein. The sample includes around 250,000 distinct CDR3 sequences, about 26% seen only once; the top ten take over 2.5%. The sequenced sample was PBMCs, obtained before TCRalphabeta/CD19-depleted stem cell transplant. The sequence derives from a girl aged 2 to 9 with Fanconi anemia, due to receive a stem cell transplant.

The DNA for the CDR3 is TGTGCCAGCTCACAATACGTCAGGGGAACTGGTTCAGAGCAGTACTTC. It yields the protein CASSQYVRGTGSEQYF. This chain links TRBV18 with TRBJ2-7; D perhaps matches TRBD1 (6 bases). CDR1 is KGHSH and CDR2 is LQKENI in the germline V gene. Trimming removed 4 bases from V and 7 bases from J, with 23 bases in between. The CDR3 contains 16 residues.